The 20 T cell receptor beta chains given below trace back to one sample, sequenced in a study of Graves' ophthalmopathy and Graves' hyperthyroidism. RNA served as the template for amplifying TCR beta CDR3 regions. The library came from an HTBI-primed first-round RT-PCR and a second-round multiplex PCR. TCRdb analysed the multiplex PCR reads with MiXCR anew, one entry per CDR3 protein. The data contain roughly 420,000 distinct CDR3 sequences, 20% to 25% of them singletons. Input material: peripheral blood. These receptors were collected from a woman between 18 and 29 years old with stable Graves' hyperthyroidism.

This clonotype was found many times. The chain recombines TRBV15 with TRBJ1-1, with D perhaps matching TRBD1 (5 bases). With 1 base removed from V and 1 base from J, the gap between germline ends came to 13 bases. Germline CDR1 LNHNV, CDR2 YYDKDF (reference sequence). The CDR3 extends over 16 amino acids. The chain's CDR3 is CATSRGGGVGNTEAFF. DNA of the CDR3: TGTGCCACCAGCAGAGGAGGAGGGGTCGGGAACACTGAAGCTTTCTTT.

The table lists this clonotype with many counts. This chain uses TRBV10-3 with TRBJ2-5; the D is unclear. Trimming cost V 0 bases and J 4 bases, with 12 bases left between them. The CDR3 runs to 15 residues. Germline CDR1 ENHRY, CDR2 SYGVKD. The CDR3 sequence is CAISESPSVGETQYF. CDR3 bases: TGTGCCATCAGTGAGTCTCCCAGTGTTGGAGAGACCCAGTACTTC.

This clonotype was recorded many times. V usage is TRBV28 and J usage is TRBJ2-7; 13 bases fit TRBD2. The germline V gene encodes CDR1 MDHEN and CDR2 SYDVKM. The CDR3 has 17 residues. The V gene end was trimmed by 5 bases and the J gene end by 4 bases; junction bases not matched to a gene: 11. The CDR3, as DNA: TGTGCCAGCAGTCCCCTCCGGACTAGCGGGAGTCATTACGAGCAGTACTTC. It specifies CASSPLRTSGSHYEQYF. The full variable domain, rest sourced from reference TRBV28 and TRBJ2-7, is DVKVTQSSRYLVKRTGEKVFLECVQDMDHENMFWYRQDPGLGLRLIYFSYDVKMKEKGDIPEGYSVSREKKERFSLILESASTNQTSMYLCASSPLRTSGSHYEQYFGPGTRLTVT.

The chain carries TRBV28 and TRBJ2-5, with TRBD2 identical over 8 bases. Germline CDR1 MDHEN, CDR2 SYDVKM. CDR3 length: 15 residues. The V gene end was trimmed by 8 bases and the J gene end by 1 base; junction bases not matched to a gene: 9. This CDR3 reads CASRGAGGVQETQYF. The CDR3, as DNA: TGTGCCAGCCGAGGGGCGGGAGGAGTCCAAGAGACCCAGTACTTC.

This clonotype appeared many times. The chain links TRBV5-4 to TRBJ1-1; tentative D call: TRBD1 (6 bases). CDR3 size: 16 residues. Germline assignment: CDR1 SGHNT and CDR2 YYREEE (reference sequence). Trimming removed 4 bases at V and 5 bases at J, with 21 bases between. CDR3 coding DNA: TGTGCCAGCAGCCCTCGCACAGGGCTGGTTGGTACTGAAGCTTTCTTT. This translates into CASSPRTGLVGTEAFF.

The chain couples TRBV5-5 to TRBJ1-1; no firm D call. Germline CDR1 is SGHKS and CDR2 is YYEKEE (reference sequence). CDR3 length: 14 residues. Trimming removed 4 bases from V and 11 bases from J, with 21 bases in between. The CDR3 region is CASSQRTGLTVAFF. The DNA for the CDR3 is TGTGCCAGCAGCCAGAGGACGGGTTTGACGGTGGCTTTCTTT. The entire variable domain, with the rest obtained from reference TRBV5-5 and TRBJ1-1, is as follows: DAGVTQSPTHLIKTRGQQVTLRCSPISGHKSVSWYQQVLGQGPQFIFQYYEKEERGRGNFPDRFSARQFPNYSSELNVNALLLGDSALYLCASSQRTGLTVAFFGQGTRLTVV.

This clonotype has ten or more counts. V and J are TRBV19 and TRBJ1-1; no clear D. CDR1 is LNHDA and CDR2 is SQIVND in the germline V gene (reference sequence). The CDR3 has 13 residues. Deletions cut 3 bases from V and 1 base from J, with 6 bases between. The CDR3 reads CASSIRQNTEAFF. The DNA of the CDR3 is TGTGCCAGTAGTATTCGGCAGAACACTGAAGCTTTCTTT.

The V and J genes are TRBV20-1 and TRBJ1-5; D may be TRBD1 (6 bases). V was pared by 3 bases and J by 1 base, with 13 bases between. Per germline, CDR1 DFQATT and CDR2 SNEGSKA (reference sequence). The CDR3 sequence is 15 residues long. The CDR3 reads CSARQSDRSNQPQHF. As DNA, the CDR3 is TGCAGTGCTAGGCAAAGTGACAGGAGCAATCAGCCCCAGCATTTT.

This clonotype was observed a handful of times. The chain uses TRBV6-5 and TRBJ2-7; D may be TRBD2 (5 bases). Germline V CDR1 and CDR2: MNHEY, SVGAGI. Trimming took off 0 bases at V and 2 bases at J, with 14 bases between the two ends. There are 16 residues in the CDR3. CDR3 protein: CASSYSLLTSPYEQYF. CDR3 sequence (DNA): TGTGCCAGCAGTTACTCTTTGCTCACTAGTCCCTACGAGCAGTACTTC.

This clonotype appeared many times. The chain combines TRBV7-9 with TRBJ2-2; D unclear. The CDR3 is 15 residues long. V was shortened by 4 bases and J by 6 bases, with 15 bases between the two germline ends. The V gene's germline CDR1 is SEHNR and CDR2 FQNEAQ (reference sequence). Here the CDR3 reads CASSSRQPSSGELFF. The DNA for the CDR3 is TGTGCCAGCAGCTCCCGACAACCCAGCTCCGGGGAGCTGTTTTTT.

The chain has TRBV6-5 and TRBJ1-1; D gene unclear. This CDR3 is 13 amino acids long. In germline, CDR1 is MNHEY, CDR2 SVGAGI. Trimming removed 0 bases from V and 4 bases from J, with 6 bases in between. CDR3 bases: TGTGCCAGCAGTTACTCGTGGGTCACTGAAGCTTTCTTT. It translates to CASSYSWVTEAFF.

This clonotype has ten or more counts. The rearrangement uses TRBV10-2 and TRBJ2-3; D not certain. The CDR3 consists of 19 residues. Germline CDR1 WSHSY, CDR2 SAAADI. V was cut by 0 bases and J by 2 bases, with 21 bases left in between. The CDR3 nucleotides read TGCGCCAGCAGTGAGTCGGGTGTGAAGGGTTCAACTAACACAGATACGCAGTATTTT. It is translated as CASSESGVKGSTNTDTQYF.

The DNA of the CDR3 is TGCGCCAGCAGCCAAGAGCGGCGGCAATACAATGAGCAGTTCTTC. Protein: CASSQERRQYNEQFF. The chain combines TRBV4-1 with TRBJ2-1; D is ambiguous. The CDR3 totals 15 residues. V lost 0 bases, J lost 4 bases, and 10 bases lay in between. Germline assignment: CDR1 MGHRA and CDR2 YSYEKL.

The sample holds many counts of this clonotype. The chain has TRBV20-1 and TRBJ2-6; D possibly matches TRBD1 or TRBD2 (5 bases each). V lost 3 bases to trimming and J lost 1 base, with 7 bases between them. Germline CDR1 and CDR2: DFQATT and SNEGSKA (reference sequence). This CDR3 is 14 amino acids long. As DNA, the CDR3 is TGCAGTGCTAGCTGGGGGTCTGGGGCCAACGTCCTGACTTTC. Its protein product is CSASWGSGANVLTF.

In DNA form, the CDR3 reads TGTGCCAGCAGCCCTCGGGCCGGGCACTCGGCTTTCTTT. It translates to CASSPRAGHSAFF. The V gene is TRBV12-3 or TRBV12-4, the J gene TRBJ1-1; D not certain. Between the trimmed V and J ends, which lost 6 bases and 11 bases, there was a span of 19 bases. This CDR3 has 13 residues.

In this sample, this clonotype turned up many times. The junction departs from germline at one end; a sequencing error may be responsible. The chain uses TRBV27 and TRBJ2-4; 7 bases map to TRBD1. The CDR3 is 13 amino acids. The germline CDR1 and CDR2 sequences are MNHEY and SMNVEV (reference sequence). CDR3 residues: CASSGTVWGIKYF. CDR3 nucleotide sequence: TGTGCCAGCAGTGGGACAGTTTGGGGCATTAAGTACTTC.

This clonotype occurred many times. This chain joins TRBV5-1 and TRBJ2-5, with 8 positions matching TRBD1. The length of the CDR3 is 15 residues. J gave up 3 bases and V 2 bases, and 6 bases lay outside the gene matches. Per germline, CDR1 SGHRS and CDR2 YFSETQ. The CDR3 sequence: CASSLEDRAEETQYF. The DNA for the CDR3 is TGCGCCAGCAGCTTAGAGGACAGGGCCGAAGAGACCCAGTACTTC.

This clonotype was detected ten times or more. This chain joins TRBV20-1 and TRBJ1-1, with 8 nucleotides matching TRBD1. Germline CDR1 is DFQATT and CDR2 is SNEGSKA (reference sequence). The CDR3 contains 14 residues. J lost 3 bases, V lost 1 base, and 4 bases had no gene match. The CDR3 is CSARALDRDTEAFF. The CDR3 DNA is TGCAGTGCTAGAGCCCTGGACAGGGACACTGAAGCTTTCTTT.

This clonotype has a count of ten or more. The V call is TRBV27, the J call TRBJ2-5; possible D gene TRBD1, 6 bases. The germline CDR1 and CDR2 sequences are MNHEY and SMNVEV (reference sequence). The V end was cut by 5 bases, the J end by 2 bases, with 18 bases between. The CDR3 totals 16 residues. The CDR3 spells CASSPIPTGPQETQYF. The CDR3 DNA is TGTGCCAGCAGTCCCATACCGACAGGTCCGCAAGAGACCCAGTACTTC.

This chain connects TRBV2 to TRBJ1-1; 10 nucleotides align to TRBD1. Germline values: CDR1 SNHLY, CDR2 FYNNEI. J gave up 6 bases and V 8 bases, and 12 bases lay outside the gene matches. This CDR3 is 15 amino acids long. CDR3 residues: CASAAGGQGKPEAFF. CDR3 DNA: TGTGCCAGCGCCGCTGGGGGACAGGGGAAGCCTGAAGCTTTCTTT.